This TCR beta chain was recovered during a study of Ad26.COV2.S vaccination and SARS-CoV-2 variants. The treatment is: around 19 received Ad26.COV2.S at low or high dose, single or two shots; about 5 received placebo; per-sample allocation not given. Vaccine and placebo recipients were sampled on day 63 after the first injection. V was shortened by 5 bases and J by 8 bases, with 11 bases between the two germline ends. The CDR3 has 12 amino acids. Germline CDR1 reads SGHAT; CDR2 reads FQNNGV. Libraries were prepared by immunoSEQ multiplex PCR; TCRdb keeps only in-frame clonotypes and omits some of them. The data hold hundreds of thousands of clones, with around 90% observed a single time. This clone was counted only a few times.

The source material was peripheral blood, sampled in a trial of Ad26.COV2.S vaccine versus placebo. The TCR originated in a person between 18 and 65 years old who received the Ad26.COV2.S COVID-19 vaccine or a placebo. The V gene is TRBV11-2, the J gene TRBJ2-3, with D possibly being TRBD2 (5 bases). The CDR3 sequence is CASSPAGGTQYF. Here the CDR3 DNA reads TGTGCCAGCAGCCCGGCAGGAGGTACGCAGTATTTT.